This TCR beta chain was observed in a study of T cells after yellow fever vaccination. Study-wide results and limits: Boosting was followed by the reappearance of most primary-vaccination clones (approximately 97% CD4, under 90% CD8). Across the CD4 and CD8 compartments, a small share of clonotypes was present in both. Weaker overall, the secondary response nonetheless peaked faster (day 5 versus 15).

This clonotype was recorded many times. Its antigen is unidentified. The 5'RACE template-switching step produced TCR cDNA and added a universal primer site and UMIs. TCRdb analysed the 5' RACE reads with MiXCR anew, one entry per CDR3 protein. Altogether around 250,000 distinct CDR3 sequences are present, 6.9% being singletons, with the ten largest covering roughly 0.9%. Trimming took 2 bases from V and 6 from J, leaving 8 bases between them. The CDR3 is 13 residues long. This receptor was taken from a man in his thirties or forties who received the YFV17D yellow fever vaccine. The chain joins TRBV12-3 or TRBV12-4 to TRBJ2-1; no clear D gene. The starting material was CD4+ T cells sorted from PBMCs, obtained 15 days after the yellow fever booster vaccination. The CDR3 DNA follows: TGTGCCAGCAGTTTACAGAGGCGCAATGAGCAGTTCTTC. It is translated as CASSLQRRNEQFF.